This T cell receptor beta chain emerged from a study of response to subunit inactivated influenza vaccine. The CDR3 runs 19 residues. Between the trimmed V and J ends, which lost 4 bases and 0 bases, there was a span of 22 bases. Germline CDR1 reads SGHRS; CDR2 reads YFSETQ. TCRdb reanalysed the RT-PCR reads using MiXCR and keeps one entry per CDR3 protein. The data contain around 480,000 distinct CDR3 sequences, about 15% of them singletons. Source: CD4+ T cells sorted from PBMCs, taken around 25 months after vaccination. The TCR originated in a man between 50 and 69 years old who received an inactivated influenza vaccine. The V call is TRBV5-1, the J call TRBJ2-2, with D tentatively TRBD1 (6 bases). CDR3 sequence (DNA): TGCGCCAGCAGCCCCAACGATGGGGGTTGGACAGCGAACACCGGGGAGCTGTTTTTT. Residues: CASSPNDGGWTANTGELFF. Full variable domain (missing parts from reference TRBV5-1 and TRBJ2-2): KAGVTQTPRYLIKTRGQQVTLSCSPISGHRSVSWYQQTPGQGLQFLFEYFSETQRNKGNFPGRFSGRQFSNSRSEMNVSTLELGDSALYLCASSPNDGGWTANTGELFFGEGSRLTVL.